This TCR beta chain was obtained from a study of cytomegalovirus exposure and HLA in healthy donors. Study-wide findings and caveats: Follow-up analysis later connected one missense variant in DCLRE1C with trimming of TCR beta V- and J-genes. Accurate prediction of most subjects' HLA-A and HLA-B alleles from TCR beta sequences was reported. In a later analysis, a genetic analysis reported fewer productive-TCR N-insertions in an Asian-associated ancestry cluster than the cohort average. Most TCR sequences showed up rarely, but some public TCRs showed up in many donors.

Remarks on this clone: The antigen is undetermined.

Trimming pared 9 bases from V and 1 base from J, leaving 14 bases between. Germline CDR1 reads SGHRS; CDR2 reads YFSETQ. The CDR3 runs 14 residues. Primers for the PCR totalled 60 Vbeta and 13 Jbeta. TCRdb's table, derived via immunoSEQ multiplex PCR, lists solely in-frame clones and lacks some. There are more than 140,000 clones in the sample; around 80% occur only once, and about 3.5% lies in the top ten. This receptor was taken from a man aged 40-50 years in good health and CMV-seronegative. The chain has TRBV5-1 and TRBJ2-1, with a weak D call TRBD2 (5 bases). Sequenced material: PBMCs. CDR3 bases: TGCGCCACCACCTGGTCGGGGTCCTACAATGAGCAGTTCTTC. Amino acids: CATTWSGSYNEQFF.